This T cell receptor (beta chain) was obtained from a study of blood T cell repertoires in COVID-19. Using immunoSEQ multiplex PCR, the repertoire was profiled, and TCRdb retains in-frame clones only, with some absent. The sample lists 360,000 or so clones; about 90% were seen once. The sequence came from a woman aged 25-40 years who had recovered from COVID-19. What was sequenced was PBMCs or T cells enriched from blood (not recorded which).

CDR3 sequence (DNA): TGTGCCAGCAGTTACGTTTGGGAGACTGAAGCTTTCTTT. Translated, it gives CASSYVWETEAFF. The chain has TRBV6-2 or TRBV6-3 and TRBJ1-1; no clear D gene. Germline V gene data show CDR1 as MNHEY and CDR2 as SVGEGT. Trimming took 2 bases from V and 5 from J, leaving 9 bases between them. CDR3 length: 13 residues.